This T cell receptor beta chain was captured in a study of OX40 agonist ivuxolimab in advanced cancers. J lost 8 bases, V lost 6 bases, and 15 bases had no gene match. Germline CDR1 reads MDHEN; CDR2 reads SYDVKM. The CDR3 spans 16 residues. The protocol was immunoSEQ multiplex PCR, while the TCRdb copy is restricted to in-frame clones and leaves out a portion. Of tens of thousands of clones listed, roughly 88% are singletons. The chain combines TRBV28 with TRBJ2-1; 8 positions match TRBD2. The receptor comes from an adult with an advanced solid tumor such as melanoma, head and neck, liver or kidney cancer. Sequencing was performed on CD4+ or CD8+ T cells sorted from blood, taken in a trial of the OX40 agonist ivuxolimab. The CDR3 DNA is TGTGCCAGCAGCGTCGCCTCAGCGGGAGCTTCCCATGAGCAGTTCTTC. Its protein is CASSVASAGASHEQFF.